Listed here are 5 T cell receptor beta chains from one sample, sequenced in a study of blood T cells in healthy people across ages. A second about 6 to 12 cycle PCR used barcoded and J-beta primers. TCRdb processed the 5' RACE reads anew with MiXCR; each CDR3 protein has one entry. In the table there are about 650,000 distinct CDR3 sequences, approximately 30% of which are singletons. Material for sequencing was blood. All receptors derive from a woman of 80 years or more in good health.

This clonotype was counted ten times or more. This chain connects TRBV3-1 to TRBJ1-4; no definite D call. This CDR3 spans 16 amino acids. The germline V gene encodes CDR1 LGHDT and CDR2 YNNKEL (reference sequence). V was cut by 3 bases and J by 0 bases, with 11 bases left in between. Written as DNA, the CDR3 is TGTGCCAGCAGCCAGTATATGAGTTCAACTAATGAAAAACTGTTTTTT. Residues: CASSQYMSSTNEKLFF.

This clonotype was detected ten times or more. This chain links TRBV7-3 with TRBJ2-1, with D maybe TRBD2 (6 bases). Germline values: CDR1 SGHTA, CDR2 FQGTGA. Trimming took 0 bases from V and 4 from J, leaving 13 bases between them. The CDR3 runs to 16 residues. CDR3 region: CASSLTGRRGYNEQFF. Written as DNA, the CDR3 is TGTGCCAGCAGCTTAACGGGCCGGAGGGGATACAATGAGCAGTTCTTC.

A few counts support this clonotype. The V gene is TRBV20-1, the J gene TRBJ1-5; D possibly corresponds to TRBD1 (6 bases). Per the germline V gene, CDR1 is DFQATT and CDR2 is SNEGSKA (reference sequence). CDR3 size: 14 residues. Trimming left V 5 bases short and J 3 bases short, with 14 bases between. Here the CDR3 reads CSAGGQALNQPQHF. The CDR3 nucleotides are TGCAGTGCTGGGGGACAAGCCCTCAATCAGCCCCAGCATTTT.

The chain couples TRBV3-1 to TRBJ2-1; 7 bases align to TRBD2. Germline-derived CDR1 and CDR2 are LGHDT and YNNKEL (reference sequence). Losses at the gene ends were 0 bases for V and 9 bases for J; bases not matched to a gene: 5. The CDR3 has 14 residues. The CDR3 nucleotides read TGTGCCAGCAGCCAAGAGGTTTTAGCGGGTGAGCAGTTCTTC. Translating gives CASSQEVLAGEQFF.

The chain has TRBV18 and TRBJ1-3; TRBD1 is a possible D gene (6 bases). This CDR3 has 14 amino acids. Germline V gene data show CDR1 as KGHSH and CDR2 as LQKENI. V was clipped by 6 bases and J by 4 bases, with 13 bases between them. CDR3 nucleotide sequence: TGTGCCAGCTCGCGTACAGGGCCCGGAAACACCATATATTTT. This encodes CASSRTGPGNTIYF.